The 17 T cell receptor beta chains presented below share a single source sample, sequenced in a study of cytomegalovirus exposure and HLA in healthy donors. PCR employed 60 Vbeta and 13 Jbeta primers. Some clones are missing from TCRdb's copy, which holds only in-frame ones; the method was immunoSEQ multiplex PCR. The sample contains 150,000 to 200,000 clones, about 86% of which appear only once. Input material: PBMCs. Receptors were obtained from a woman aged 25 to 39 in good health and CMV-seronegative.

V gene TRBV7-2 combines with J gene TRBJ2-5, with TRBD1 identical over 8 bases. The DNA matches TRBJ2-7 better at its end, which makes the J call doubtful. The CDR3 length is 16 residues. CDR1 and CDR2 from the germline V gene are SGHTA and FQGNSA. CDR3 DNA: TGTGCCAGCAGCTTAGCGGCAGGGGGCCTCTCCTACGAGCAGTACTTC. Residues: CASSLAAGGLSYEQYF.

The V and J genes are TRBV21-1 and TRBJ2-5; no check of the table's D call, TRBD1, against the DNA was made. TRBV21-1 is a documented pseudogene. CDR3 length: 14 residues. The CDR3 DNA reads as TGTGCCAGCAGCAAAGAAGGGGTCAGGGAGACCCAGTACTTC. Protein sequence: CASSKEGVRETQYF.

The rearrangement links TRBV11-2 to TRBJ2-2; tentatively, D is TRBD1 (5 bases). Trimming pared 5 bases from V and 5 bases from J, leaving 21 bases between. The CDR3 has 17 residues. The V gene's germline CDR1 is SGHAT and CDR2 FQNNGV. The CDR3 reads CASSTPRTRNKTGELFF. CDR3 sequence (DNA): TGTGCCAGCAGCACCCCTAGGACAAGAAATAAGACCGGGGAGCTGTTTTTT.

The rearrangement uses TRBV28 and TRBJ1-2, with a weak D call TRBD1 (5 bases). Trimming removed 5 bases at V and 8 bases at J, with 15 bases between. Germline V gene data show CDR1 as MDHEN and CDR2 as SYDVKM. The CDR3 length is 13 residues. Here the CDR3 reads CASSPSRVQGYTF. Here the CDR3 DNA reads TGTGCCAGCAGTCCATCCAGGGTCCAGGGCTACACCTTC.

The V call is TRBV4-3, the J call TRBJ1-2; D gene uncertain. CDR3 length equals 12 residues. Looked up from germline, CDR1 is LGHNA and CDR2 is YSLEER. The V and J ends lost 6 bases and 1 base respectively, with 6 bases between them. This CDR3 is CASSRDNYGYTF. CDR3 bases: TGCGCCAGCAGTCGGGATAACTATGGCTACACCTTC.

The V call is TRBV7-6, the J call TRBJ2-1, with TRBD1 matching 9 bases. From germline, CDR1 is SGHVS and CDR2 FNYEAQ. The CDR3 sequence is 14 residues long. J lost 13 bases, V lost 4 bases, and 11 bases had no gene match. Written as DNA, the CDR3 is TGTGCCAGCAGCTCCCGTAGGACAGGGGACGGTCAGTTCTTC. Translating it yields CASSSRRTGDGQFF. Drawing the rest from reference TRBV7-6 and TRBJ2-1, the complete variable domain is GAGVSQSPRYKVTKRGQDVALRCDPISGHVSLYWYRQALGQGPEFLTYFNYEAQQDKSGLPNDRFSAERPEGSISTLTIQRTEQRDSAMYRCASSSRRTGDGQFFGPGTRLTVL.

This clone has only one observation. The gene calls are TRBV11-3 and TRBJ2-2; 8 nucleotides agree with TRBD2. The ends lost 4 bases at V and 4 bases at J; junction bases unmatched: 8. This CDR3 is built from 16 residues. Germline CDR1 is SGHNT and CDR2 is YENEEA. DNA for the CDR3: TGTGCCAGCAGCTCAGGGCGGGAGGCGGGCACCGGGGAGCTGTTTTTT. As protein: CASSSGREAGTGELFF.

This chain links TRBV13 with TRBJ2-7, with 10 positions matching TRBD1. The CDR3 has 15 residues. The junction had 11 bases not matched to a gene; V was cut back by 5 bases and J by 7 bases. Looked up from germline, CDR1 is PRHDT and CDR2 is FYEKMQ (reference sequence). CDR3 coding DNA: TGTGCCAGCAGCACGCCGGGACAGGGGTTGGGGGAGCAGTACTTC. It translates to CASSTPGQGLGEQYF.

This CDR3 is CASSIRNEQFF. The CDR3 nucleotides read TGTGCCAGTAGTATCCGCAATGAGCAGTTCTTC. The chain couples TRBV19 to TRBJ2-1; D is unresolved. This CDR3 is 11 amino acids long. Germline CDR1 and CDR2: LNHDA and SQIVND (reference sequence). V was pared by 3 bases and J by 6 bases, with 3 bases between.

This clone occurred once. The J gene is TRBJ2-4, the V gene TRBV28; TRBD1 aligns across 10 bases. Germline CDR1 MDHEN, CDR2 SYDVKM. This CDR3 is built from 15 residues. Trimming removed 6 bases from V and 9 bases from J; junction bases left unmatched: 11. The CDR3 protein is CASRGTGTGDVIQYF. CDR3 bases: TGTGCCAGCAGGGGCACCGGGACAGGGGATGTCATTCAGTACTTC.

For this clone: Other nucleotide sequences from this sample produce the same CDR3. The rearrangement joins TRBV7-2 to TRBJ2-7; 12 nucleotides line up with TRBD2. The J segment lost 3 bases and the V segment lost 5 bases, leaving 5 bases of the junction unmatched. CDR1 is SGHTA and CDR2 is FQGNSA in the germline V gene. This CDR3 contains 15 residues. DNA of the CDR3: TGTGCCAGCAGCCGGCTAGCGGGGGGGATCTACGAGCAGTACTTC. Its protein is CASSRLAGGIYEQYF.

The gene calls are TRBV27 and TRBJ2-5; tentatively, D is TRBD2 (6 bases). Germline V gene lookup returns CDR1 MNHEY and CDR2 SMNVEV (reference sequence). Trimming stripped 7 bases from V and 1 base from J, with 16 bases between. The length of the CDR3 is 15 residues. The CDR3 DNA reads TGTGCCAGCACCGGAGCCGGGGGAGCCCAAGAGACCCAGTACTTC. Amino acids: CASTGAGGAQETQYF.

The count of this clone is one. The chain couples TRBV15 to TRBJ2-1; D might be TRBD2 (6 bases). The V gene lost 8 bases and the J gene lost 6 bases, with 14 bases spanning the gap. This CDR3 spans 13 amino acids. CDR1 LNHNV and CDR2 YYDKDF come from the germline V gene (reference sequence). The CDR3 loop reads CATERVGFNEQFF. The CDR3 DNA sequence: TGTGCCACCGAGCGGGTGGGATTCAATGAGCAGTTCTTC.

The CDR3 region has the DNA TGTGCCAGCAGTGACTGGACAGGGTCATCGCAGTTCTTC. Translated: CASSDWTGSSQFF. The V and J genes are TRBV6-4 and TRBJ2-1, with 8 bases identical to TRBD1. The CDR3 consists of 13 residues. Trimming removed 1 base from V and 12 bases from J; junction bases left unmatched: 5. Germline V lookup: CDR1 MRHNA, CDR2 SNTAGT.

This clone was seen only a few times. The chain joins TRBV29-1 to TRBJ2-7; 13 bases agree with TRBD2. The CDR3 consists of 16 residues. Germline trimming cut 7 bases from V and 4 bases from J; bases unmatched to any gene: 13. The germline gives CDR1 SQVTM, CDR2 ANQGSEA. The CDR3 loop is CSGTRGLAGVPYEQYF. The DNA of the CDR3 is TGCAGCGGGACGAGAGGACTAGCGGGGGTTCCTTACGAGCAGTACTTC.

The V and J genes are TRBV10-1 and TRBJ2-3; D is undetermined. V was cut by 5 bases and J by 2 bases, with 14 bases left in between. This CDR3 is built from 15 residues. Germline-derived CDR1 and CDR2 are WNHNN and SYGVQD (reference sequence). The DNA of the CDR3 is TGCGCCAGCAGTCCCAGCATCACAGTCACAGATACGCAGTATTTT. It codes for CASSPSITVTDTQYF.

The chain joins TRBV9 to TRBJ2-1, with 10 bases lining up with TRBD2. The CDR3 is 17 amino acids. Per the germline V gene, CDR1 is SGDLS and CDR2 is YYNGEE. V lost 3 bases to trimming and J lost 1 base; unmatched junction nucleotides: 7. The CDR3 nucleotides are TGTGCCAGCAGCGGCACGCTAGCGGGGGTTTCCTACAATGAGCAGTTCTTC. It encodes CASSGTLAGVSYNEQFF.